Listed below are T cell receptor beta chains from one sample, sequenced in a study of beta chain features in type 1 diabetes. Assay used: immunoSEQ multiplex PCR; TCRdb lists only in-frame clones, some missing. The data hold about 650,000 clones, with around 12% observed a single time. The specimen was naive CD4+ T cells from blood. Receptors originate from a young man with type 1 diabetes. Each CDR3 is given with its conserved first and last residue. Each record gives: clone size, J gene, CDR3 length, D gene, V gene, CDR3 DNA, CDR3 protein. D genes are given only for firm matches. Expanded clones are given a class, and other clones once, few, many or no size at all.

few TRBJ1-2 13 TRBD1 TRBV7-2 TGTGCCAGCAGAACGGGACAGAACTATGGCTACACCTTC CASRTGQNYGYTF
NA TRBJ1-1 15 TRBD1 TRBV11-3 TGTGCCAGCAAGAATTCGTGGACAGGGAGCACTGAAGCTTTCTTT CASKNSWTGSTEAFF
few TRBJ2-3 18 NA TRBV11-1 TGTGCCAGCAGCTTACTTCCCACGGGGGGCCTTTCCTCAGATACGCAGTATTTT CASSLLPTGGLSSDTQYF
NA TRBJ1-5 14 NA TRBV9 TGTGCCAGCAGCGTCGGACATAGCAATCAGCCCCAGCATTTT CASSVGHSNQPQHF
NA TRBJ2-1 15 TRBD2 TRBV7-6 TGTGCCAGCAGCTTCGAGCGGGGGGCTTACAATGAGCAGTTCTTC CASSFERGAYNEQFF
few TRBJ1-5 14 NA TRBV7-6 TGTGCCAGCAGCCCCGGGACACCATATCAGCCCCAGCATTTT CASSPGTPYQPQHF
few TRBJ1-1 12 TRBD1 TRBV29-1 TGCAGCGTTGAACAGACAGGGATTGAAGCTTTCTTT CSVEQTGIEAFF
NA TRBJ2-3 15 NA TRBV6-5 TGTGCCAGCAGCCCACGACAAGGGGCATTAGATACGCAGTATTTT CASSPRQGALDTQYF
NA TRBJ2-7 14 TRBD1 TRBV5-1 TGCGCCAGCAGCGAATTGACAGGGATTGACGGGCAGTACTTC CASSELTGIDGQYF
few TRBJ2-1 15 NA TRBV10-3 TGTGCCATCAGTGTGAGGGGGGAACCCTACAATGAGCAGTTCTTC CAISVRGEPYNEQFF
NA TRBJ2-1 13 NA TRBV2 TGTGCCAGCAGGTTTGACAGCTACAATGAGCAGTTCTTC CASRFDSYNEQFF
NA TRBJ2-5 14 TRBD2 TRBV5-4 TGTGCCAGCGTAGCGGGGGGGCGTCGGGAGACCCAGTACTTC CASVAGGRRETQYF
few TRBJ2-7 13 NA TRBV10-3 TGTGCCCCCAAGGGACACGGATTCTACGAGCAGTACTTC CAPKGHGFYEQYF
few TRBJ2-5 13 NA TRBV6-4 TGTGCCAGCAGTGTAGAAGCAGGAGGGACCCAGTACTTC CASSVEAGGTQYF
few TRBJ1-2 12 NA TRBV23-1 TGCGCCAGTATCACAGGGATTTATGGCTACACCTTC CASITGIYGYTF
few TRBJ2-5 15 NA TRBV4-2 TGTGCCAGCAGCCAAGCGATCATTGGGTTCGAGACCCAGTACTTC CASSQAIIGFETQYF
few TRBJ1-1 14 NA TRBV14 TGTGCCAGCAGCCAAGGACACCTCTACACTGAAGCTTTCTTT CASSQGHLYTEAFF
few TRBJ2-7 19 NA TRBV2 TGTGCCAGCAAAACCCTGGGGCAGGGTACACCCGGATGGGGCTACGAGCAGTACTTC CASKTLGQGTPGWGYEQYF
few TRBJ2-3 14 TRBD2 TRBV6-1 TGTGCCAGCAGTGAAGCGCTTCGACTAGCTGCGCAGTATTTT CASSEALRLAAQYF
NA TRBJ2-1 12 NA TRBV18 TGTGCCAGCTCACCGGTCACGGGACAGCAGTTCTTC CASSPVTGQQFF
NA TRBJ1-2 14 TRBD1 TRBV30 TGTGCCTCGGACCAGACAGGGCGGGTCTATGGCTACACCTTC CASDQTGRVYGYTF
few TRBJ1-1 16 NA TRBV7-3 TGTGCCAGCAGCTTAACCCAAGCAGGGAGCTACACTGAAGCTTTCTTT CASSLTQAGSYTEAFF
NA TRBJ1-1 16 NA TRBV7-8 TGTGCCAGCAGCTTAGGGAGTGTAAGGGGAGAGGGTGAAGCTTTCTTT CASSLGSVRGEGEAFF
NA TRBJ2-5 15 TRBD2 TRBV30 TGTGCCTGGAAAATCACCGGGCAGGGAGGGGAGACCCAGTACTTC CAWKITGQGGETQYF
NA TRBJ2-5 17 TRBD1 TRBV15 TGTGCCACCAGCAGACAAGTAGGACAGGGGGCGGAAGAGACCCAGTACTTC CATSRQVGQGAEETQYF
few TRBJ1-5 13 NA TRBV7-6 TGTGCCAGCAGCTTAGGATACAGCCAGCCCCAGCATTTT CASSLGYSQPQHF
NA TRBJ1-1 13 NA TRBV7-2 TGTGCCAGCAGCTTAGCCGCAGACACTGAAGCTTTCTTT CASSLAADTEAFF
NA TRBJ2-7 16 NA TRBV4-2 TGTGCCAGCAGACCAACGGTAGGACAGAGTAACTACGAGCAGTACTTC CASRPTVGQSNYEQYF
few TRBJ1-1 14 TRBD1 TRBV7-2 TGTGCCAGCAGTTTCGACAGGGGGAGGACTGAAGCTTTCTTT CASSFDRGRTEAFF
NA TRBJ1-2 13 NA TRBV7-2 TGTGCCAGCAGCTTAGGGACCTCCTATGGCTACACCTTC CASSLGTSYGYTF
NA TRBJ2-5 12 NA TRBV28 TGTGCCAGCAGTTTCCAGGCAGAGACCCAGTACTTC CASSFQAETQYF
few TRBJ2-7 14 TRBD1 TRBV7-6 TGTGCCAGCAGCTTATCGACAGGGATCGACGAGCAGTACTTC CASSLSTGIDEQYF
NA TRBJ1-2 18 TRBD1 TRBV4-3 TGCGCCAGCAGCCAAGAAGCCCGCCAAAAAACAGGGGCGAGGGGCTACACCTTC CASSQEARQKTGARGYTF
NA TRBJ2-3 13 TRBD1 TRBV4-3 TGCGCCAGCAGTCAACAGGGGTCAGATACGCAGTATTTT CASSQQGSDTQYF
NA TRBJ1-5 13 NA TRBV23-1 TGCGCCAGAACCCTACGTAGCAATCAGCCCCAGCATTTT CARTLRSNQPQHF
few TRBJ1-2 13 NA TRBV6-4 TGTGCCAGCAGTGAACAGGGCAGTTATGGCTACACCTTC CASSEQGSYGYTF
NA TRBJ2-1 14 NA TRBV7-2 TGTGCCAGCAGACTAGAGGTAGCGTCCAATGAGCAGTTCTTC CASRLEVASNEQFF
NA TRBJ1-5 13 NA TRBV29-1 TGCAGCGTTGCCCTCAATAGCAATCAGCCCCAGCATTTT CSVALNSNQPQHF
few TRBJ2-3 13 NA TRBV30 TGTGCCTGGAGTGGACAGCGCACAGATACGCAGTATTTT CAWSGQRTDTQYF
few TRBJ2-2 15 NA TRBV4-2 TGTGCCAGCAGCCAGTCTACAGAAGGAGTCGGGGAGCTGTTTTTT CASSQSTEGVGELFF
NA TRBJ1-2 12 NA TRBV7-9 TGTGCCAGCAGCTCACAGGGCTATGGCTACACCTTC CASSSQGYGYTF
few TRBJ2-3 15 NA TRBV28 TGTGCCAGCAGTTTAGGCAGGGCAGGCACAGATACGCAGTATTTT CASSLGRAGTDTQYF
NA TRBJ1-2 13 NA TRBV5-1 TGCGCCAGCAGAGGCAGCTCTAACTATGGCTACACCTTC CASRGSSNYGYTF
NA TRBJ2-3 11 NA TRBV7-9 TGTGCCAGCGGTTCTGAAGATACGCAGTATTTT CASGSEDTQYF
NA TRBJ1-1 15 NA TRBV29-1 TGCAGCGTTGACTTGTCGGACAGAAGGAACACTGAAGCTTTCTTT CSVDLSDRRNTEAFF
few TRBJ2-5 13 NA TRBV29-1 TGCAGCGGGACTACAGGGCGGGAAGAGACCCAGTACTTC CSGTTGREETQYF
NA TRBJ1-4 14 NA TRBV4-3 TGCGCCAGCAGCCCCGAGCGAATTAATGAAAAACTGTTTTTT CASSPERINEKLFF
NA TRBJ1-3 13 NA TRBV27 TGTGCCAGCCGGGGACGGATTGGAAACACCATATATTTT CASRGRIGNTIYF
few TRBJ2-3 13 TRBD2 TRBV7-9 TGTGCCAGCAGCGTCTCCGGGGGGGATACGCAGTATTTT CASSVSGGDTQYF
few TRBJ1-5 16 TRBD1 TRBV28 TGTGCCAGCAGTCCTCTCGGACAGGGCTCTCATCAGCCCCAGCATTTT CASSPLGQGSHQPQHF
few TRBJ2-7 15 TRBD2 TRBV7-2 TGTGCCAGCAGCTTAGCCCTAGCGGGGGTCTACGAGCAGTACTTC CASSLALAGVYEQYF
NA TRBJ2-7 14 TRBD2 TRBV7-2 TGTGCCAGCAGTGGACTAGCGGGTGCCTACGAGCAGTACTTC CASSGLAGAYEQYF
NA TRBJ2-5 16 NA TRBV7-8 TGTGCCAGCAGCTTAGGCAGGTCTACCTTCCAAGAGACCCAGTACTTC CASSLGRSTFQETQYF
NA TRBJ2-1 14 TRBD1 TRBV4-3 TGCGCCAGCAGCCAAGCCCCAGGGGGAAATGAGCAGTTCTTC CASSQAPGGNEQFF
NA TRBJ2-5 14 NA TRBV9 TGTGCCAGCAGCGTAGGAGGGCCCCAAGAGACCCAGTACTTC CASSVGGPQETQYF
NA TRBJ2-5 14 NA TRBV6-1 TGTGCCAGCAGTCGCGGGACCCCTCAAGAGACCCAGTACTTC CASSRGTPQETQYF
NA TRBJ1-1 14 NA TRBV5-4 TGTGCCAGCACTCAGGGCACTACGAACACTGAAGCTTTCTTT CASTQGTTNTEAFF
NA TRBJ2-7 12 NA TRBV11-3 TGTGCCAGCAGCTTAGAATGGGGCGAGCAGTACTTC CASSLEWGEQYF
few TRBJ1-6 12 NA TRBV9 TGTGCCAGCAGCCGGGGACCTTCACCCCTCCACTTT CASSRGPSPLHF
NA TRBJ2-7 14 NA TRBV2 TGTGCCAGCAGTGAAGTGGACAGCTCCTACGAGCAGTACTTC CASSEVDSSYEQYF